This note documents a single T cell receptor (beta chain) sequence. These data belong to a study of technical replicates of blood from four donors. Germline CDR1 is MNHEY and CDR2 is SVGAGI. The V end lost 2 bases, the J end lost 4 bases, and 9 bases lay between the germline ends. The CDR3 has 15 residues. Profiling relied on immunoSEQ multiplex PCR, and the TCRdb table lists in-frame clones only, not all of them. The sample has just over 75,000 clones, around 94% seen once; the top ten hold 0.41%. Material: T cells isolated from PBMCs. The source of this sequence is a human donor in good health. The rearrangement uses TRBV6-5 and TRBJ2-6; D is perhaps TRBD1 (5 bases). CDR3 DNA sequence: TGTGCCAGCAGTTACCAGGGATTCGGGGCCAACGTCCTGACTTTC. As protein: CASSYQGFGANVLTF.